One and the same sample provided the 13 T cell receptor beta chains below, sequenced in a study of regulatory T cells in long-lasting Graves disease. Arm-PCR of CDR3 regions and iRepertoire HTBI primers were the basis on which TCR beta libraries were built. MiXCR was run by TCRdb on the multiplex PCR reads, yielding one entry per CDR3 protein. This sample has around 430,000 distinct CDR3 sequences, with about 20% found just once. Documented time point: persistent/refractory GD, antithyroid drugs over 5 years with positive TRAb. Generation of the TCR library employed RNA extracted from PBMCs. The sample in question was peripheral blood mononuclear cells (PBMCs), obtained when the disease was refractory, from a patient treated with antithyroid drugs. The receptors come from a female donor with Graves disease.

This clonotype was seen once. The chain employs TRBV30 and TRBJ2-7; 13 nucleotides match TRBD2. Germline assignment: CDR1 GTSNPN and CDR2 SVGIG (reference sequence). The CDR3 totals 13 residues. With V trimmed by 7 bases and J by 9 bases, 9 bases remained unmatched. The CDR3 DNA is TGTGCCTTCGCCGGGACTAGCGGGATGGCGCAGTACTTC. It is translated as CAFAGTSGMAQYF.

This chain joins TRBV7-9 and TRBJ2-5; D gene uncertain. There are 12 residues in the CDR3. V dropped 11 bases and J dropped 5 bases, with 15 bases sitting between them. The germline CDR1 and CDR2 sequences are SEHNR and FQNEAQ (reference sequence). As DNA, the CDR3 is TGTGCCCCGGAGAAGGGTGAGGAGACCCAGTACTTC. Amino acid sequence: CAPEKGEETQYF.

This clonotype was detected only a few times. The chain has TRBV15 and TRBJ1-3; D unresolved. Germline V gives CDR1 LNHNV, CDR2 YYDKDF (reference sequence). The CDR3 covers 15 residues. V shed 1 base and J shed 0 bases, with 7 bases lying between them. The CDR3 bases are TGTGCCACCAGCAGAGGACCTTCCTCTGGAAACACCATATATTTT. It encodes CATSRGPSSGNTIYF. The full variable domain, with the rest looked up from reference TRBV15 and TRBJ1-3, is DAMVIQNPRYQVTQFGKPVTLSCSQTLNHNVMYWYQQKSSQAPKLLFHYYDKDFNNEADTPDNFQSRRPNTSFCFLDIRSPGLGDTAMYLCATSRGPSSGNTIYFGEGSWLTVV.

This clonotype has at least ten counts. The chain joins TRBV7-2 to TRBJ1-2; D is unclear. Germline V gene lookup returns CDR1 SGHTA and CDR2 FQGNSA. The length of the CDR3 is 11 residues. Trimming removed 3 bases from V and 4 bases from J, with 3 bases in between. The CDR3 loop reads CASSFAYGYTF. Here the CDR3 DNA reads TGTGCCAGCAGCTTCGCCTATGGCTACACCTTC.

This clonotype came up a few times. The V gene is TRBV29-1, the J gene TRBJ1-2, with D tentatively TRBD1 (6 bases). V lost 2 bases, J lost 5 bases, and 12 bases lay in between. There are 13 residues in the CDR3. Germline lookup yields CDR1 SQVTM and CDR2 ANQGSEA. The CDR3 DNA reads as TGCAGCGTTGAACTACTGACAGGTTATGGCTACACCTTC. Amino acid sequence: CSVELLTGYGYTF.

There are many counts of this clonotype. The CDR3 loop reads CSARAKGLGYGYTF. The CDR3 DNA follows: TGCAGTGCTAGAGCAAAAGGGTTGGGCTATGGCTACACCTTC. This chain connects TRBV20-1 to TRBJ1-2; D ambiguous. Germline-derived CDR1 and CDR2 are DFQATT and SNEGSKA (reference sequence). V was pared by 1 base and J by 4 bases, with 13 bases between. The CDR3 length is 14 residues.

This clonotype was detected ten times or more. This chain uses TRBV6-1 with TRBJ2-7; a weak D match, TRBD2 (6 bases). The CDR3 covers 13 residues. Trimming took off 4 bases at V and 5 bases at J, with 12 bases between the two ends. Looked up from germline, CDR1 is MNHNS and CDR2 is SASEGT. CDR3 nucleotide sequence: TGTGCCAGCAGTGTGCAGGGCGGGGACGAGCAGTACTTC. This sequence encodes CASSVQGGDEQYF.

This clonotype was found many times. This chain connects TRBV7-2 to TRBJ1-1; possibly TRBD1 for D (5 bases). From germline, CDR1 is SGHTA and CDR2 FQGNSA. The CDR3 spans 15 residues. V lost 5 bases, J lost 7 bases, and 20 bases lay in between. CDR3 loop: CASSPTPWTLLEAFF. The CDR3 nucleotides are TGTGCCAGCAGCCCCACCCCTTGGACACTTCTTGAAGCTTTCTTT.

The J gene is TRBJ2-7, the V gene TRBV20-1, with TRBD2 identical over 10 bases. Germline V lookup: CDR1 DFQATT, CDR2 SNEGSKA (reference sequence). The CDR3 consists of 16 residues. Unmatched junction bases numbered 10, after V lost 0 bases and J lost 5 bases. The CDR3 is CSARDDGWTSGNEQYF. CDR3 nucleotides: TGCAGTGCTAGAGATGACGGGTGGACTAGCGGTAACGAGCAGTACTTC.

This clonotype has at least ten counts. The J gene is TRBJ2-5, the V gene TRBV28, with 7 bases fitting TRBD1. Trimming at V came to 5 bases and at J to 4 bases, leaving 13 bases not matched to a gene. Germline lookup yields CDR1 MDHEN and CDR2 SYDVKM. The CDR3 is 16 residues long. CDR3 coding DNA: TGTGCCAGCAGTAAACCATCGACAGGGTCGAGAGAGACCCAGTACTTC. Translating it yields CASSKPSTGSRETQYF. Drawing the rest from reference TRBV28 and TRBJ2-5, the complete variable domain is DVKVTQSSRYLVKRTGEKVFLECVQDMDHENMFWYRQDPGLGLRLIYFSYDVKMKEKGDIPEGYSVSREKKERFSLILESASTNQTSMYLCASSKPSTGSRETQYFGPGTRLLVL.

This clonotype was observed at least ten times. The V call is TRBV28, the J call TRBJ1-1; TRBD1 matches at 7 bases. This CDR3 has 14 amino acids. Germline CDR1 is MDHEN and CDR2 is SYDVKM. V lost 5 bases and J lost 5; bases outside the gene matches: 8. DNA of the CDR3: TGTGCCAGCAGTCCTCAGGGGGTAGTTACTGAAGCTTTCTTT. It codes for CASSPQGVVTEAFF.

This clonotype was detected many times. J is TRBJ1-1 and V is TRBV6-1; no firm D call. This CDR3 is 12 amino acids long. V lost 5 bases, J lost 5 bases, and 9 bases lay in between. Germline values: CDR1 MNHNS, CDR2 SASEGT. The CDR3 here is CASSNGRTEAFF. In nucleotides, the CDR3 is TGTGCCAGCAGTAACGGAAGGACTGAAGCTTTCTTT.

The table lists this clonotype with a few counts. CDR3 protein: CASSFSSGRAGNEQYF. In DNA form, the CDR3 reads TGTGCCAGCAGCTTCTCTAGCGGGAGGGCGGGGAACGAGCAGTACTTC. V gene TRBV7-2 combines with J gene TRBJ2-7; 12 nucleotides align to TRBD2. The CDR3 contains 16 residues. Germline CDR1 SGHTA, CDR2 FQGNSA. V shed 3 bases, J shed 5 bases, and the junction held 8 bases outside the gene matches.